This T cell receptor (beta chain) comes out of a study of a mutant IDH1 vaccine in newly diagnosed glioma. About the study: Onset of vaccination occurred 4-6 weeks following radiotherapy alone, or with temozolomide cycles.

As regards this clone: Its antigen is unknown.

V lost 2 bases to trimming and J lost 1 base; unmatched junction nucleotides: 4. CDR3 size: 17 residues. CDR1 and CDR2 from the germline V gene are LGHNA and YNFKEQ. Study-level results: Of all patients, 93.3% showed vaccine-induced immune responses.

The repertoire was sequenced with immunoSEQ multiplex PCR; TCRdb's copy has only in-frame clones and lacks some. The sample lists around 50,000 clones, more than 70% seen once, with 5.2% in the top ten. Time point given: week 5, during vaccination. Doses consisted of 300 ug of mutant IDH1 20-mer peptide each, paired with topical imiquimod. The rearrangement links TRBV4-2 to TRBJ2-1; 11 bases agree with TRBD2. Sequences were derived from PBMCs, sampled from a glioma patient whose treatment included an IDH1 peptide vaccine. This clonotype was sampled from a man in his fifties with glioma. CDR3 loop: CASSQQTSGGSYNEQFF. CDR3 coding DNA: TGTGCCAGCAGCCAACAAACTAGCGGGGGATCCTACAATGAGCAGTTCTTC.